This record looks at one TCR beta chain sequence and its context. The germline V gene encodes CDR1 SGHAT and CDR2 FQNNGV. The CDR3 is made up of 14 amino acids. With 5 bases clipped from V and 5 bases from J, the junction kept 5 bases outside the gene matches. TCRdb's copy holds only in-frame clones and misses some; the assay was immunoSEQ multiplex PCR. The sample yields some 500,000 clones, less than 80% seen once. The sample comes from a study of shared clonotypes between healthy human individuals. This chain connects TRBV11-2 to TRBJ1-2; 10 nucleotides match TRBD1. Sequencing was performed on PBMCs. The receptor comes from a middle-aged woman in good health. Some clones in this sample may be carry-over from other donors' samples. The CDR3, as DNA: TGTGCCAGCAGCGAGGACAGGGGGAATTATGGCTACACCTTC. As protein: CASSEDRGNYGYTF.